Described below is a single T cell receptor beta chain sequence and its context. Its antigen is undetermined. CDR3 length equals 14 residues. Losses at the gene ends were 3 bases for V and 2 bases for J; bases not matched to a gene: 5. Per the germline V gene, CDR1 is SGHRS and CDR2 is YFSETQ. Expressed TCRB transcripts were sequenced, since all the RNA that had been isolated was reverse transcribed. The method was immunoSEQ multiplex PCR; TCRdb's version includes in-frame clones alone and lacks a portion of them. The data contain 150,000 or so clones, roughly 10% of them singletons. This specimen belongs to a study of beta chain features in type 1 diabetes. Study-level results: Cells carrying high TCR expression could end up over-represented when cDNA is sequenced.

The sample consisted of central memory CD4+ T cells from blood. The V gene is TRBV5-1, the J gene TRBJ2-7, with 7 bases aligning to TRBD2. This receptor was taken from a woman aged 40 to 50 in good health. The CDR3 DNA follows: TGCGCCAGCAGCTCCTCTAGCGGCGCCTACGAGCAGTACTTC. Translated: CASSSSSGAYEQYF.